Described below is a single TCR beta chain sequence and its context. The sample originates from a study of T cell responses to AZD1222 COVID-19 vaccine. Germline lookup yields CDR1 SNHLY and CDR2 FYNNEI. The CDR3 consists of 14 residues. The V gene lost 2 bases and the J gene lost 0 bases, with 5 bases spanning the gap. The repertoire was sequenced with immunoSEQ multiplex PCR; TCRdb's copy has only in-frame clones and lacks some. The data hold 90,000 to 120,000 clones, with roughly nine tenths observed a single time. Source: peripheral blood, taken on day 0 of MenACWY control vaccination. The rearrangement links TRBV2 to TRBJ2-4; no clear D. The clonotype comes from an adult in good health. The DNA for the CDR3 is TGTGCCAGCAGTGAAACAGAAGCCAAAAACATTCAGTACTTC. It yields the protein CASSETEAKNIQYF. The complete variable domain, with remaining parts taken from reference TRBV2 and TRBJ2-4, reads EPEVTQTPSHQVTQMGQEVILRCVPISNHLYFYWYRQILGQKVEFLVSFYNNEISEKSEIFDDQFSVERPDGSNFTLKIRSTKLEDSAMYFCASSETEAKNIQYFGAGTRLSVL.